Listed below are T cell receptor beta chains from one sample, sequenced in a study of T cells after yellow fever vaccination. TCRdb itself ran the 5' RACE reads through MiXCR, one entry per CDR3 protein. The sample has 300,000 or so distinct CDR3 sequences, 6.5% to 8.5% seen once. Source: PBMCs, taken 35 to 50 days after the first yellow fever vaccination. The receptors stem from a man aged 18 to 29 who received the YFV17D yellow fever vaccine. Each CDR3 is given with its conserved first and last residue. D genes are given only for firm matches. Part of the rows lack a size; the others show once, few, many or a class for expanded clones.

NA | TRBJ2-5 | TRBV18 | NA | CASSPGLLETQYF | TGTGCCAGCTCACCCGGACTTTTAGAGACCCAGTACTTC
NA | TRBJ2-7 | TRBV28 | NA | CASSQPDTGFYEQYF | TGTGCCAGCAGTCAACCAGATACAGGGTTCTACGAGCAGTACTTC
NA | TRBJ1-2 | TRBV7-3 | NA | CASSPIRGLGYTF | TGTGCCAGCAGCCCCATCCGCGGGTTGGGCTACACCTTC
NA | TRBJ2-5 | TRBV20-1 | NA | CSARGGKAQYF | TGCAGTGCTAGAGGTGGTAAGGCCCAGTACTTC
NA | TRBJ1-4 | TRBV5-6 | NA | CASSFTAGAKEKLFF | TGTGCCAGCAGCTTTACGGCAGGGGCCAAGGAAAAACTGTTTTTT
TRBD2 | TRBJ2-6 | TRBV14 | NA | CASSLRVGLAGVAGANVLTF | TGTGCCAGCAGCTTGCGTGTTGGGCTAGCGGGGGTTGCAGGGGCCAACGTCCTGACTTTC
TRBD1 | TRBJ1-1 | TRBV6-5 | NA | CASSSSPGQGKPEAFF | TGTGCCAGCAGTTCCTCCCCGGGACAGGGTAAGCCTGAAGCTTTCTTT
NA | TRBJ1-2 | TRBV7-2 | NA | CASGRMGTSNYGYTF | TGTGCCAGCGGGCGTATGGGAACCTCTAACTATGGCTACACCTTC
TRBD1 | TRBJ1-3 | TRBV4-2 | many | CASSHRDSPSGNTIYF | TGTGCCAGCAGCCACCGGGACAGCCCCTCTGGAAACACCATATATTTT
NA | TRBJ1-2 | TRBV15 | few | CATSRDLRGGYTF | TGTGCCACCAGCAGAGACCTAAGGGGAGGCTACACCTTC
NA | TRBJ2-2 | TRBV20-1 | many | CGSATGTGELFF | TGCGGCTCCGCCACCGGCACCGGGGAGCTGTTTTTT
NA | TRBJ2-1 | TRBV29-1 | many | CSVEDLGGSSSYNEQFF | TGCAGCGTTGAAGATCTGGGGGGCTCCAGCTCCTACAATGAGCAGTTCTTC
NA | TRBJ2-2 | TRBV5-1 | NA | CASSLERGVQTGELFF | TGCGCCAGCAGCTTGGAGAGGGGCGTACAAACCGGGGAGCTGTTTTTT
TRBD1 | TRBJ1-1 | TRBV7-9 | few | CASSLAGQGVYTEAFF | TGTGCCAGCAGCTTGGCAGGACAGGGAGTATACACTGAAGCTTTCTTT
NA | TRBJ2-3 | TRBV6-5 | many | CASSYGLASDTQYF | TGTGCCAGCAGTTATGGATTAGCGTCAGATACGCAGTATTTT
NA | TRBJ1-3 | TRBV4-1 | few | CASRGRGSGNTIYF | TGCGCCAGCAGGGGAAGGGGATCTGGAAACACCATATATTTT
NA | TRBJ1-5 | TRBV27 | NA | CASSLWGPGSRSDSNQPQHF | TGTGCCAGCAGTTTATGGGGGCCAGGGAGTCGCTCTGATAGCAATCAGCCCCAGCATTTT
NA | TRBJ1-1 | TRBV15 | NA | CATSPWGVNTEAFF | TGTGCCACCAGCCCGTGGGGGGTGAACACTGAAGCTTTCTTT
NA | TRBJ2-3 | TRBV18 | few | CASSRTSGDTQYF | TGTGCCAGCTCGCGGACATCGGGAGATACGCAGTATTTT
TRBD2 | TRBJ2-3 | TRBV5-1 | few | CASSLAGRGTDTQYF | TGCGCCAGCAGCCTAGCGGGGCGGGGCACAGATACGCAGTATTTT
TRBD2 | TRBJ2-1 | TRBV4-2 | few | CASSQGKTSGYNEQFF | TGTGCCAGCAGCCAAGGAAAGACTAGCGGCTACAATGAGCAGTTCTTC
NA | TRBJ1-2 | TRBV4-3 | few | CASSPYAGVGYGYTF | TGCGCCAGCAGCCCGTATGCGGGGGTTGGGTATGGCTACACCTTC
TRBD2 | TRBJ2-5 | TRBV4-3 | few | CASSQGLAKTQYF | TGCGCCAGCAGCCAAGGACTAGCGAAGACCCAGTACTTC
NA | TRBJ1-2 | TRBV6-5 | few | CASTSTRSGYTF | TGTGCCAGCACCTCTACCAGGAGTGGCTACACCTTC
NA | TRBJ2-3 | TRBV6-5 | NA | CASSRSSDTQYF | TGTGCCAGCAGTCGTTCGTCAGATACGCAGTATTTT
NA | TRBJ2-5 | TRBV5-6 | NA | CASSLGPRDSETQYF | TGTGCCAGCAGCTTGGGCCCCCGGGACTCTGAGACCCAGTACTTC
TRBD1 | TRBJ1-2 | TRBV7-8 | NA | CASSPRTHPDRGDGYTF | TGTGCCAGCAGCCCTCGGACACACCCGGACAGGGGAGATGGCTACACCTTC
TRBD2 | TRBJ2-1 | TRBV5-1 | NA | CASSWGLAGNYNEQFF | TGCGCCAGCAGCTGGGGACTAGCGGGGAACTACAATGAGCAGTTCTTC
NA | TRBJ1-2 | TRBV11-2 | few | CASSFSQGFGGYTF | TGTGCCAGCAGCTTTTCCCAAGGGTTCGGTGGCTACACCTTC
TRBD2 | TRBJ2-5 | TRBV7-9 | NA | CASSLVLAGDQETQYF | TGTGCCAGCAGCTTAGTATTAGCGGGGGACCAAGAGACCCAGTACTTC
TRBD2 | TRBJ2-3 | TRBV12-3/TRBV12-4 | few | CASSLNFRFVGTSPADTQYF | TGTGCCAGCAGTTTAAATTTTCGTTTTGTGGGGACTAGCCCCGCAGATACGCAGTATTTT
NA | TRBJ2-3 | TRBV7-9 | NA | CASSLADPTDTQYF | TGTGCCAGCAGCTTAGCGGACCCCACAGATACGCAGTATTTT
NA | TRBJ2-3 | TRBV2 | few | CAGSEMVTDTQYF | TGTGCCGGGAGTGAGATGGTGACAGATACGCAGTATTTT
TRBD1 | TRBJ1-2 | TRBV27 | NA | CASRDRGHRGYTF | TGTGCCAGCAGAGACAGGGGGCATCGCGGCTACACCTTC
TRBD2 | TRBJ2-3 | TRBV20-1 | NA | CSARDRAGGPRWYF | TGCAGTGCTAGAGATAGAGCGGGGGGTCCCCGGTGGTATTTT
NA | TRBJ1-1 | TRBV20-1 | many | CSARGGNTEAFF | TGCAGTGCTAGAGGCGGGAACACTGAAGCTTTCTTT
TRBD2 | TRBJ2-3 | TRBV5-1 | few | CASSLVSGGAGGLTDTQYF | TGCGCCAGCAGCTTGGTCTCTGGTGGCGCGGGGGGCCTCACGGATACGCAGTATTTT
NA | TRBJ2-1 | TRBV29-1 | NA | CSVEGQVAANEQFF | TGCAGCGTTGAGGGGCAGGTAGCGGCAAATGAGCAGTTCTTC
TRBD1 | TRBJ1-5 | TRBV28 | few | CAGRTGNNQPQHF | TGTGCCGGGCGGACAGGGAACAATCAGCCCCAGCATTTT
NA | TRBJ1-2 | TRBV7-2 | few | CASSLASTESNYGYTF | TGTGCCAGCAGCTTAGCGTCGACTGAGTCTAACTATGGCTACACCTTC
NA | TRBJ2-1 | TRBV5-1 | many | CASSPGQYNEQFF | TGCGCCAGCAGCCCCGGACAATACAATGAGCAGTTCTTC
NA | TRBJ2-2 | TRBV9 | few | CASSVLFEGTANTGELFF | TGTGCCAGCAGCGTATTGTTCGAGGGGACCGCGAACACCGGGGAGCTGTTTTTT